The rows below give T cell receptor beta chains drawn from one sample of a study of blood T cell repertoires in COVID-19. Here immunoSEQ multiplex PCR was the method, and the copy in TCRdb shows in-frame clones only, minus some. The sample includes some 270,000 clones, 80% to 85% of them seen just once. The sequenced sample was peripheral blood. All receptors derive from a person aged 65 to 85 with COVID-19, enrolled during active disease. Each CDR3 is given with its conserved first and last residue. The D gene is left open where the match is weak. A clone size is listed for some rows: how often the clone was seen (once, few, many), or a class if it is expanded.

>TRBJ1-2|TRBV7-2|NA|18|NA
CASRRESINRDTDYGYTF
TGTGCCAGCAGACGAGAGAGCATAAACCGGGACACTGACTATGGCTACACCTTC
>TRBJ2-5|TRBV11-2|NA|15|NA
CASSPYLGGEETQYF
TGTGCCAGCAGCCCGTACCTGGGTGGGGAGGAGACCCAGTACTTC
>TRBJ2-7|TRBV2|NA|15|NA
CASSTSWGRIYEQYF
TGTGCCAGCAGCACAAGTTGGGGGCGCATCTACGAGCAGTACTTC
>TRBJ2-2|TRBV7-6|TRBD2|19|NA
CASSLRPPASGRYTGELFF
TGTGCCAGCAGCTTAAGGCCCCCCGCTAGCGGGAGGTACACCGGGGAGCTGTTTTTT
>TRBJ1-1|TRBV5-4|TRBD1|15|NA
CASSLVGTGFTEAFF
TGTGCCAGCAGCTTGGTTGGGACAGGGTTTACTGAAGCTTTCTTT
>TRBJ1-5|TRBV18|TRBD1|15|once
CASSPAGQGAQPQHF
TGTGCCAGCTCACCCGCCGGACAGGGGGCTCAGCCCCAGCATTTT
>TRBJ1-2|TRBV7-2|TRBD1|13|NA
CASSLTGRYGYTF
TGTGCCAGCAGCCTGACAGGGCGCTATGGCTACACCTTC
>TRBJ2-1|TRBV6-5|NA|15|NA
CASSYTGGTRNEQFF
TGTGCCAGCAGTTACACGGGCGGGACCCGCAATGAGCAGTTCTTC
>TRBJ1-2|TRBV12-3/TRBV12-4|NA|12|NA
CASRLRGVGYTF
TGTGCCAGCAGACTCCGGGGAGTTGGCTACACCTTC
>TRBJ1-5|TRBV27|TRBD1|14|few
CASARTGKNQPQHF
TGTGCCAGCGCCCGGACAGGGAAAAATCAGCCCCAGCATTTT
>TRBJ1-6|TRBV7-2|TRBD1|16|few
CASSLQGQGSFSPLHF
TGTGCCAGCAGCTTACAGGGACAGGGGAGTTTTTCACCCCTCCACTTT
>TRBJ1-2|TRBV7-2|NA|13|NA
CASSATQAGGYTF
TGTGCCAGCAGCGCAACTCAGGCGGGTGGCTACACCTTC
>TRBJ2-3|TRBV18|TRBD1|17|NA
CASSQSFTGGGTDTQYF
TGTGCCAGCTCACAATCCTTCACAGGGGGCGGCACAGATACGCAGTATTTT
>TRBJ1-1|TRBV14|NA|15|NA
CASSQAGGLGTEAFF
TGTGCCAGCAGCCAAGCGGGGGGGCTGGGCACTGAAGCTTTCTTT
>TRBJ1-5|TRBV6-4|NA|10|NA
CASEGVAQHF
TGTGCCAGCGAGGGAGTGGCCCAGCATTTT
>TRBJ2-3|TRBV5-1|NA|14|NA
CASSLVPGRDTQYF
TGCGCCAGCAGCTTGGTCCCAGGGCGGGATACGCAGTATTTT
>TRBJ1-1|TRBV11-2|TRBD1|14|NA
CASSLTGGFTEAFF
TGTGCCAGCAGCCTGACAGGGGGGTTCACTGAAGCTTTCTTT
>TRBJ1-1|TRBV19|TRBD1|15|NA
CASSIQGQSVSEAFF
TGTGCCAGTAGTATTCAGGGACAGTCTGTATCTGAAGCTTTCTTT
>TRBJ1-2|TRBV19|NA|16|NA
CASSIGGALGLHGYTF
TGTGCCAGTAGTATTGGAGGGGCGTTGGGTCTGCATGGCTACACCTTC
>TRBJ1-4|TRBV5-1|TRBD1|16|once
CASSFRSGTGGEKLFF
TGCGCCAGCAGCTTTCGATCCGGGACAGGAGGCGAAAAACTGTTTTTT
>TRBJ2-7|TRBV13|NA|12|NA
CASSFRDNEQYF
TGTGCCAGCAGCTTTAGAGACAACGAGCAGTACTTC
>TRBJ1-5|TRBV6-1|NA|14|few
CASSEAGSRQPQHF
TGTGCCAGCAGTGAAGCCGGGTCTAGGCAGCCCCAGCATTTT
>TRBJ1-2|TRBV10-1|NA|12|NA
CARPRPAVGYTF
TGCGCCCGCCCGCGGCCAGCGGTCGGCTACACCTTC
>TRBJ2-7|TRBV5-6|NA|15|NA
CASSLVGGTPNEQYF
TGTGCCAGCAGCTTGGTGGGGGGAACCCCCAACGAGCAGTACTTC
>TRBJ2-5|TRBV5-1|NA|15|NA
CASSLVAGVRETQYF
TGCGCCAGCAGCTTGGTGGCAGGGGTGAGGGAGACCCAGTACTTC
>TRBJ1-5|TRBV30|TRBD1|15|NA
CAWSGTGAANQPQHF
TGTGCCTGGAGTGGGACAGGGGCCGCCAATCAGCCCCAGCATTTT
>TRBJ1-1|TRBV5-4|TRBD1|15|few
CASSPPGQRNTEAFF
TGTGCCAGCAGCCCACCGGGACAGAGGAACACTGAAGCTTTCTTT
>TRBJ1-6|TRBV19|TRBD1|16|NA
CASTPGGIRNNSPLHF
TGTGCCAGTACGCCAGGGGGTATTAGAAATAATTCACCCCTCCACTTT
>TRBJ2-7|TRBV28|NA|13|NA
CASTPPGAYEQYF
TGTGCCAGCACCCCCCCGGGAGCCTACGAGCAGTACTTC
>TRBJ2-7|TRBV11-2|TRBD1|17|NA
CASSYPAGTGGSYEQYF
TGTGCCAGCAGCTACCCCGCCGGGACAGGGGGCTCCTACGAGCAGTACTTC
>TRBJ2-5|TRBV7-9|NA|15|NA
CASSSTGGSQETQYF
TGTGCCAGCAGCTCTACCGGGGGTAGTCAAGAGACCCAGTACTTC
>TRBJ2-3|TRBV5-4|TRBD1|14|NA
CASTTGGSADTQYF
TGTGCCAGCACGACAGGGGGCAGTGCAGATACGCAGTATTTT
>TRBJ1-1|TRBV5-6|TRBD1|15|few
CASSFMGTGGDRAFF
TGTGCCAGCAGCTTTATGGGGACAGGGGGCGATCGAGCTTTCTTT
>TRBJ2-7|TRBV6-6|NA|11|NA
CAISGGGWMNF
TGTGCCATCTCAGGAGGGGGCTGGATGAACTTC
>TRBJ1-1|TRBV28|NA|17|NA
CASSPPHPQGQNTEAFF
TGTGCCAGCAGTCCTCCCCATCCACAGGGACAGAACACTGAAGCTTTCTTT
>TRBJ2-5|TRBV7-8|NA|15|NA
CASSHAGLGQETQYF
TGTGCCAGCAGCCACGCGGGGCTCGGTCAAGAGACCCAGTACTTC
>TRBJ2-7|TRBV6-5|TRBD2|16|once
CASSFRIAGGFYEQYF
TGTGCCAGCAGTTTCCGAATAGCGGGAGGGTTCTACGAGCAGTACTTC
>TRBJ2-3|TRBV7-3|NA|13|NA
CASSPRDSPKQYF
TGTGCCAGCAGCCCCCGGGACTCCCCTAAGCAGTATTTT
>TRBJ2-2|TRBV4-3|NA|19|few
CASSQDWGGAVVNTGELFF
TGCGCCAGCAGCCAAGATTGGGGAGGAGCGGTGGTAAACACCGGGGAGCTGTTTTTT
>TRBJ2-1|TRBV19|TRBD2|14|NA
CASSSGSAYNEQFF
TGTGCCAGTAGTAGCGGGAGCGCCTACAATGAGCAGTTCTTC
>TRBJ2-1|TRBV27|NA|15|NA
CASSVDPGTGNEQFF
TGTGCCAGCAGTGTAGACCCCGGAACGGGCAATGAGCAGTTCTTC
>TRBJ1-4|TRBV5-3|NA|18|NA
CARSLAQGRMVAEEKLFF
TGTGCCAGAAGCTTGGCACAGGGTAGAATGGTGGCTGAAGAAAAACTGTTTTTT
>TRBJ2-2|TRBV19|NA|15|NA
CASTASGRGTGELFF
TGTGCCAGTACCGCCTCCGGAAGGGGGACCGGGGAGCTGTTTTTT
>TRBJ1-1|TRBV19|NA|14|NA
CASSIAGVGAEAFF
TGTGCCAGTAGTATTGCAGGGGTAGGGGCTGAAGCTTTCTTT
>TRBJ1-5|TRBV19|TRBD1|18|NA
CASQPRRGQGAGNQPQHF
TGTGCCAGTCAACCCCGGCGGGGACAGGGGGCCGGCAATCAGCCCCAGCATTTT
>TRBJ2-5|TRBV11-1|NA|14|NA
CASSPFSQQETQYF
TGTGCCAGCAGCCCTTTTAGCCAGCAAGAGACCCAGTACTTC
>TRBJ1-5|TRBV4-1|NA|14|NA
CASSHRIWAQPQHF
TGCGCCAGCAGCCATAGGATTTGGGCGCAGCCCCAGCATTTT
>TRBJ2-3|TRBV4-3|TRBD2|16|NA
CASSQTGTSNRDTQYF
TGCGCCAGCAGCCAAACCGGGACTAGCAATCGGGATACGCAGTATTTT
>TRBJ1-6|TRBV20-1|NA|15|NA
CSASAGFSLGSPLHF
TGCAGTGCGAGTGCAGGGTTTTCATTGGGTTCACCCCTCCACTTT